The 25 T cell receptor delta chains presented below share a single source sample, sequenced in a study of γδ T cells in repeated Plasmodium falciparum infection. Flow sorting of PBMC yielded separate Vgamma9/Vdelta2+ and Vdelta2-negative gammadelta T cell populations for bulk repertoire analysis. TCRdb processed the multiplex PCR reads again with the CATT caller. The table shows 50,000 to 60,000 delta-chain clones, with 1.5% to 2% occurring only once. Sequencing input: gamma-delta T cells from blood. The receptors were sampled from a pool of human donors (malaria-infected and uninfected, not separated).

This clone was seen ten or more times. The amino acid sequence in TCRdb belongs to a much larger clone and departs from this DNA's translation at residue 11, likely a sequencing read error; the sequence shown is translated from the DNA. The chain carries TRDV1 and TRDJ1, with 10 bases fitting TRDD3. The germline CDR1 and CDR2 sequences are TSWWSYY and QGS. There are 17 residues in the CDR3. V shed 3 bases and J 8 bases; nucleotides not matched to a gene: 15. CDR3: CALGDPSYWGMRGKLIF. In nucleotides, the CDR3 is TGTGCTCTTGGGGACCCCTCCTACTGGGGGATGCGCGGAAAACTCATCTTT.

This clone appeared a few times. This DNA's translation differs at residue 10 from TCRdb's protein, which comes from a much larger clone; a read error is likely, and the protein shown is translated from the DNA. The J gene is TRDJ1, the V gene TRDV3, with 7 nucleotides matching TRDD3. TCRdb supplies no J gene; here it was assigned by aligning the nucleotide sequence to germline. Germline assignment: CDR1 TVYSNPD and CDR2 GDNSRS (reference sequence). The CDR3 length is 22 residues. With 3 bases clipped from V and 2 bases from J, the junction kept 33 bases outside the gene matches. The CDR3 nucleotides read TGTGCCTTCCTTTACTCTTCGGTACTGGAGGATACGTGGGCCTTAGGAACCGATAAACTCATCTTT. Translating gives CAFLYSSVLEDTWALGTDKLIF.

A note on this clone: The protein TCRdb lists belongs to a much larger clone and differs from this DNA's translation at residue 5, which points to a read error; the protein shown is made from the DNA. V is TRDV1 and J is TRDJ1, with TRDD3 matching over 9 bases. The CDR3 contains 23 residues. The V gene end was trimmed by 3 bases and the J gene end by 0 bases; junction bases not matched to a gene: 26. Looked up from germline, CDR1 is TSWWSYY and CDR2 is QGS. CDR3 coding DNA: TGTGCTCTTGGGGATCCTTTGCTTCCTTTCTCTGGGGGATGGGGGCCGTACACCGATAAACTCATCTTT. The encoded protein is CALGDPLLPFSGGWGPYTDKLIF.

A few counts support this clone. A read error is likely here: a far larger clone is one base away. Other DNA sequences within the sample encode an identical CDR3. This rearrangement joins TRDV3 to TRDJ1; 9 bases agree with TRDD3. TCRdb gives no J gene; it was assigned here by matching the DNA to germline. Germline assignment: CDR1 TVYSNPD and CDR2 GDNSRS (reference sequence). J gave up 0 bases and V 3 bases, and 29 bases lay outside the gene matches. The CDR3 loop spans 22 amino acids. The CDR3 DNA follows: TGTGCCTTCCAAAAGACTCCCCTATCCCACGTACTAGGGGATACGCACACCGATAAACTCATCTTT. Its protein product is CAFQKTPLSHVLGDTHTDKLIF.

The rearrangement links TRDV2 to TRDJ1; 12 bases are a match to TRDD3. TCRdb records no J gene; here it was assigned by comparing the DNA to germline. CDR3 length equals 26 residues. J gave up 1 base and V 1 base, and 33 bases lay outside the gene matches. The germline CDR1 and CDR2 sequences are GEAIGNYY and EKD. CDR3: CACDTHPRMLGDTGVSPRASTDKLIF. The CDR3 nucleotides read TGTGCCTGTGACACGCATCCCCGAATGCTGGGGGATACGGGTGTCTCGCCTAGGGCATCCACCGATAAACTCATCTTT.

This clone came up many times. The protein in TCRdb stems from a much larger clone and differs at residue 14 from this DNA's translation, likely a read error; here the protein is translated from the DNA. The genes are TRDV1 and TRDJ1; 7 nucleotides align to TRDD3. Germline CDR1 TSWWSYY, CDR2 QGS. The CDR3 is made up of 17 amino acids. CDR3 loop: CALGVPLLWWGRDRLIF. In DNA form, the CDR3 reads TGTGCTCTTGGGGTCCCCCTACTGTGGTGGGGGAGGGATAGACTCATCTTT.

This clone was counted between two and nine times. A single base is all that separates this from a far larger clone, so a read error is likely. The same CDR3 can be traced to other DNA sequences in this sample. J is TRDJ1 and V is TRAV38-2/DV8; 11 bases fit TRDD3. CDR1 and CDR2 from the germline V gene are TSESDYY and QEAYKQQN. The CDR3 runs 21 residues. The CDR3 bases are TGTGCTTATAGGAGCGCTCTCTTACTTTTCGCTCTGGGGGATACACAGGATAAACTCATTTTT. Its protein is CAYRSALLLFALGDTQDKLIF.

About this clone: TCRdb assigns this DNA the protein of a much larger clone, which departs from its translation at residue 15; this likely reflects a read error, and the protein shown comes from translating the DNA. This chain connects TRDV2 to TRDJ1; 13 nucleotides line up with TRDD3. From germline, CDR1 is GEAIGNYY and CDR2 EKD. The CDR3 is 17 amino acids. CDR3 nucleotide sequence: TGTGCCTGTGAAGGACTGGGGGATACGGAGTACACCGATAAACACATCTTT. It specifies CACEGLGDTEYTDKHIF.

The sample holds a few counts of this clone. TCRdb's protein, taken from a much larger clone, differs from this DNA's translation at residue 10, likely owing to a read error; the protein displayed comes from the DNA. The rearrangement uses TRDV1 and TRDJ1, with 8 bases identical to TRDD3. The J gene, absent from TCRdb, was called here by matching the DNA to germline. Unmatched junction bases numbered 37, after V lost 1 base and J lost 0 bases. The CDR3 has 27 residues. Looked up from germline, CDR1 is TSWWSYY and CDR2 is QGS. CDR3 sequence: CALGERVVFADLATGGLSYPYTDKLIF. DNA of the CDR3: TGTGCTCTTGGGGAACGAGTAGTCTTCGCCGACCTAGCTACTGGGGGGTTATCATACCCTTACACCGATAAACTCATCTTT.

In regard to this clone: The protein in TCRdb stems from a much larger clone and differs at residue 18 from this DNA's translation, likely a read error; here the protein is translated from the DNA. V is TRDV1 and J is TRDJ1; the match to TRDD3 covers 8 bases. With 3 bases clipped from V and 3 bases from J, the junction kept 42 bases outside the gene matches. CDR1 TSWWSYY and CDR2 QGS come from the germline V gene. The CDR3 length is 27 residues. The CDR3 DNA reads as TGTGCTCTTGGGGACCCCCGGTCCGGCCTTCCCACGTACTTCTACTGGGGGGTACTGACAGGTTCCGATAAACTCATCTTT. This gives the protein CALGDPRSGLPTYFYWGVLTGSDKLIF.

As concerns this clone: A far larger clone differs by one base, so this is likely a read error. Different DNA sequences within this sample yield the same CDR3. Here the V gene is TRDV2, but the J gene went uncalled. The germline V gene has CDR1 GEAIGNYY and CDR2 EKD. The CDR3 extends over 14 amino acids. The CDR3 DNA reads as TGTGCCAGTGACCTCTCGAGGCCCTCAAGGCAACTTATCTTT. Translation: CASDLSRPSRQLIF.

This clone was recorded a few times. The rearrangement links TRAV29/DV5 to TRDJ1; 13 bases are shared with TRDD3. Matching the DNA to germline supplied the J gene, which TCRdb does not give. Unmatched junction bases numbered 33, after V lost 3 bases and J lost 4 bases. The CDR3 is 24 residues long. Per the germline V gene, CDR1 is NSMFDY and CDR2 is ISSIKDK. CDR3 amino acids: CAATSSNSYVGTGGYAGPDDKLIF. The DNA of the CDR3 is TGTGCAGCAACCTCCTCTAACTCCTACGTCGGTACTGGGGGATACGCGGGACCTGACGATAAACTCATCTTT.

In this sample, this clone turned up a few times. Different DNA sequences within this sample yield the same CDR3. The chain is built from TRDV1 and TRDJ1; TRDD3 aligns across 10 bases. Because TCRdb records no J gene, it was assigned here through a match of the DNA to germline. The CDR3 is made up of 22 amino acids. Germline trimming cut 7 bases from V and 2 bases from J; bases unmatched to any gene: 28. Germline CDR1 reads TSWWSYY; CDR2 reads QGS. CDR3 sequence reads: CALVVPAFPIPDWGMDTDKLIF. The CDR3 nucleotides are TGTGCTCTTGTGGTCCCAGCTTTCCCCATTCCTGACTGGGGGATGGATACCGATAAACTCATCTTT.

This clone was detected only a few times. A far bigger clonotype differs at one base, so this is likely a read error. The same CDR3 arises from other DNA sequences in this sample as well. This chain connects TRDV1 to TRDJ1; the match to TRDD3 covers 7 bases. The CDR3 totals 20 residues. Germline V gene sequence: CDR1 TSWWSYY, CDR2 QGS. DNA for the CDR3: TGTGCGCTTGGGGAATCGGCCTACCTTATACTGGGGATCTACACCGATAAACTCATCTTT. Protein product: CALGESAYLILGIYTDKLIF.

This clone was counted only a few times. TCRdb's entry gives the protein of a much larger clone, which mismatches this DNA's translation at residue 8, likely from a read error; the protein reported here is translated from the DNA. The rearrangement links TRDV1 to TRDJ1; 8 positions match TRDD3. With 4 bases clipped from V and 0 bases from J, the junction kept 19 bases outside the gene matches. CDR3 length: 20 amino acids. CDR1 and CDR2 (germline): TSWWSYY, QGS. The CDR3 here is CALGGLLLYWGPKYTDKLIF. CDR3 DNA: TGTGCTCTTGGGGGACTTCTCCTCTACTGGGGGCCGAAATACACCGATAAACTCATCTTT.

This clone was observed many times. The CDR3 DNA is TGTGCTCTTGGGGATTGGAATTTTAATTACTTGGGGGATAATGGTAAACTCATCTTT. Amino acid sequence: CALGDWNFNYLGDNGKLIF. This chain connects TRDV1 to TRDJ1; 9 nucleotides line up with TRDD3. Germline-derived CDR1 and CDR2 are TSWWSYY and QGS. The CDR3 has 19 residues. Germline trimming cut 3 bases from V and 7 bases from J; bases unmatched to any gene: 21.

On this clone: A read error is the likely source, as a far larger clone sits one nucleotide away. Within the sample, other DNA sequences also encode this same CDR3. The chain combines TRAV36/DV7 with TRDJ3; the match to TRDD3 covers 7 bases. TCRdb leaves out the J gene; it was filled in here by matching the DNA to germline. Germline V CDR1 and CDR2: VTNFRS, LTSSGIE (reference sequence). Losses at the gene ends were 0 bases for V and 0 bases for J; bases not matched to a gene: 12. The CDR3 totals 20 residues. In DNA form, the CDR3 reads TGTGCTGTGGAGGTACTGGGGACGCCGTTACGCTCCTGGGACACCCGACAGATGTTTTTC. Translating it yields CAVEVLGTPLRSWDTRQMFF.

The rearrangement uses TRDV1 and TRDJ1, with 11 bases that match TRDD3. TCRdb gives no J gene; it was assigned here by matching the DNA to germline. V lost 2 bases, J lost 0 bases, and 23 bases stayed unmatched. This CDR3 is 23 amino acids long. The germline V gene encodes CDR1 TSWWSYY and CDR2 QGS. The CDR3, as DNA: TGTGCTCTTGGGGAAACCCCTCGGCTTCCTACTGGGGGATATCGAGGGTACACCGATAAACTCATCTTT. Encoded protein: CALGETPRLPTGGYRGYTDKLIF.

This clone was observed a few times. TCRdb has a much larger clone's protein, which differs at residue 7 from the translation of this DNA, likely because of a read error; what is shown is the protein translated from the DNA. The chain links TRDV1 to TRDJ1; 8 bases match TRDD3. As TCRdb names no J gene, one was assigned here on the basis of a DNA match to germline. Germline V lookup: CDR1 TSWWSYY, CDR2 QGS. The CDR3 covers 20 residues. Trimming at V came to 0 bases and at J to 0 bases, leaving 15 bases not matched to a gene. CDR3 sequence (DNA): TGTGCTCTTGGGGAACTACGGATCAGGCGGGGATACAAGTACACCGATAAACTCATCTTT. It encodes CALGELRIRRGYKYTDKLIF.

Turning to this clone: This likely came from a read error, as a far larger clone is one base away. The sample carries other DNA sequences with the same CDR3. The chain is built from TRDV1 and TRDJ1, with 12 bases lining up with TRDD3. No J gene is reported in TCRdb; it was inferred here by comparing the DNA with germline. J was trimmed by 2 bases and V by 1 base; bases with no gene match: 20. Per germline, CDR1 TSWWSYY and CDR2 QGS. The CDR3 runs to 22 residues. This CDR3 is CALGEPIPTIFLGDTWTDKLIF. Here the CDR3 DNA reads TGTGCTCTTGGGGAACCCATCCCTACGATATTTCTGGGGGATACGTGGACCGATAAACTCATCTTT.

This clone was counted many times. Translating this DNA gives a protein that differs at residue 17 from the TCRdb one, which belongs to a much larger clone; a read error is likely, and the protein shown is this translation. The CDR3 coding sequence is TGTGCTCTTGGGGTTGACGTCTTCCTACCGGGGGGATACGCGGGCATCAGCACCGATAAACTCATCTTT. Its protein product is CALGVDVFLPGGYAGISTDKLIF. The chain recombines TRDV1 with TRDJ1; 10 bases are shared with TRDD3. TCRdb gives no J gene; it was assigned here by matching the DNA to germline. The V and J ends lost 4 bases and 1 base, in that order; junction bases with no gene match: 27. The CDR3 has 23 amino acids. Germline assignment: CDR1 TSWWSYY and CDR2 QGS.

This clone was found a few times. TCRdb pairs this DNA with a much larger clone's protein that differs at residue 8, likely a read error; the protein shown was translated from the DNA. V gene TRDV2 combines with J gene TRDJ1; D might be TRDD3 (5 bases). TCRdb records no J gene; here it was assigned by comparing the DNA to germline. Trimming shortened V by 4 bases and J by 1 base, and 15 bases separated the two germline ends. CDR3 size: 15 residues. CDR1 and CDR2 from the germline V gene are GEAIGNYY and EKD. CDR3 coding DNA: TGTGCCTGTGAGCGGCGGGGGGTCCTCACCGATAAACTCATCTTT. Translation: CACERRGVLTDKLIF.

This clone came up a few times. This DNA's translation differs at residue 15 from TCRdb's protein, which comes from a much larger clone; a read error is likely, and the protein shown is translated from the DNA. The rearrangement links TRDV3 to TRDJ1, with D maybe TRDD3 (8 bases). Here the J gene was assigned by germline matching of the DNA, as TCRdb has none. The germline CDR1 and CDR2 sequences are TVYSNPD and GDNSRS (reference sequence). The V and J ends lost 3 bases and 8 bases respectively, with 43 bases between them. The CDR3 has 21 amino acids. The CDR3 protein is CAFQTPFLFLSPWGMLGKLIF. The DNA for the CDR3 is TGTGCCTTCCAAACTCCCTTCCTCTTCCTTTCGCCTTGGGGGATGCTAGGGAAACTCATCTTT.

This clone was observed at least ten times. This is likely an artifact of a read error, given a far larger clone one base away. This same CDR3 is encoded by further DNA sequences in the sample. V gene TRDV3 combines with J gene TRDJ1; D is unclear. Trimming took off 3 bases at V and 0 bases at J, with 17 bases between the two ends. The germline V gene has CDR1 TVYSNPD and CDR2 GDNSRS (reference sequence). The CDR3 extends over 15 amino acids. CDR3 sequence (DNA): TGTGCCTTCCCGTACTTTGCTTATTACACCGATAAACTCATCTTT. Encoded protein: CAFPYFAYYTDKLIF.

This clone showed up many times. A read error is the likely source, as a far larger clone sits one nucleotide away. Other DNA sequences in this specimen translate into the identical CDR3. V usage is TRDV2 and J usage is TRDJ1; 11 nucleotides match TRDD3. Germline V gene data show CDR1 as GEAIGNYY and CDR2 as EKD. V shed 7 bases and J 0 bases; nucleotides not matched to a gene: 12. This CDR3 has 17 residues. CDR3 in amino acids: CACDSLLGDKNTDKLIF. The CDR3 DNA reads TGTGCCTGCGACTCCTTACTGGGGGATAAGAACACCGATAAACTCATCTTT.